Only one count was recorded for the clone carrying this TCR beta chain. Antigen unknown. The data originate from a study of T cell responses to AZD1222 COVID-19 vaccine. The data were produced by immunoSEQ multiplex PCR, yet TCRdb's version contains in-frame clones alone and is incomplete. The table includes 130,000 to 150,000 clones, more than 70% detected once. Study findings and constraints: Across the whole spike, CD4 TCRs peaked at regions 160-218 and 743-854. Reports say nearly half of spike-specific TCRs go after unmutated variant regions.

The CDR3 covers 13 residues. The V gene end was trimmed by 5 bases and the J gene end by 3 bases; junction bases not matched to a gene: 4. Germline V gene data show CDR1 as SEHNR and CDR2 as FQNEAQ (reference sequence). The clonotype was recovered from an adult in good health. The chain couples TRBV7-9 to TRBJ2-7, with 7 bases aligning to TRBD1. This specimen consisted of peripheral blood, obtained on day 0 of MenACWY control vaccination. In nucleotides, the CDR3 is TGTGCCAGCAGCCTCCGGGACAGCTACGAGCAGTACTTC. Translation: CASSLRDSYEQYF.